This TCR beta chain derives from a study of blood T cell repertoires in COVID-19. On the study more broadly: Sites across the United States, Italy and Spain contributed samples from acute and convalescent COVID-19. T cells, B-cell-depleted T cells, or PBMCs supplied cDNA or gDNA.

Authors' data handling: Nucleated cell number was recorded as an estimate derived from reference gene primer amplification. Clones were sequenced by immunoSEQ multiplex PCR, and TCRdb holds only the in-frame ones, with some missing. Clone size and V and J calls were adopted from that table, with D and trimming inferred from the DNA. This sample carries about 60,000 clones, around 87% of them seen once, and the ten largest clones take roughly a tenth. Germline CDR1 LNHDA, CDR2 SQIVND (reference sequence). V gave up 8 bases and J gave up 4 bases, with 12 bases separating them. The CDR3 is 13 residues long.

The chain links TRBV19 to TRBJ2-1, with a tentative D call TRBD1 (6 bases). Sequencing was performed on peripheral blood. The clonotype comes from a human donor with acute or convalescent COVID-19. The donor label of this sample is uncertain. CDR3 nucleotide sequence: TGTGCCAGTTCAGGGGAGCTTTACAATGAGCAGTTCTTC. Its translation: CASSGELYNEQFF.